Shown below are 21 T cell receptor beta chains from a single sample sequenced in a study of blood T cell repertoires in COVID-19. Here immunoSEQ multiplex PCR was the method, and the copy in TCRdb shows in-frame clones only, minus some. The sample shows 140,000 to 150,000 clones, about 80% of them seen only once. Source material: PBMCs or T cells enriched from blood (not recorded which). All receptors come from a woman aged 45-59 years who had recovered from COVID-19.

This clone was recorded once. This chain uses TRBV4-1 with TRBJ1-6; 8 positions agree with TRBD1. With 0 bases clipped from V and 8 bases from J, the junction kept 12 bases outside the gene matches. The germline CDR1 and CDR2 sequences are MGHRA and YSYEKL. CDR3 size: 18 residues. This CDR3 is CASSQEEGGRTGYSPLHF. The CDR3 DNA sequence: TGCGCCAGCAGCCAAGAGGAGGGGGGCAGGACAGGGTATTCACCCCTCCACTTT.

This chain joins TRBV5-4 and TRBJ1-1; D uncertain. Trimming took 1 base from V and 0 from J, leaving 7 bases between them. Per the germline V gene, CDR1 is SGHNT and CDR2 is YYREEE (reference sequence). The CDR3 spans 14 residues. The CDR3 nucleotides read TGTGCCAGCAGCTTGCGGGGTCTGAACACTGAAGCTTTCTTT. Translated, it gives CASSLRGLNTEAFF.

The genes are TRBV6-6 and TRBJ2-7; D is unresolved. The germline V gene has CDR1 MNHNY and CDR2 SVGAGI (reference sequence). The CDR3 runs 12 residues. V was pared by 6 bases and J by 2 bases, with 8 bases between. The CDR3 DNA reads TGTGCCAGCAGCCTCGTCGCCTACGAGCAGTACTTC. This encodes CASSLVAYEQYF.

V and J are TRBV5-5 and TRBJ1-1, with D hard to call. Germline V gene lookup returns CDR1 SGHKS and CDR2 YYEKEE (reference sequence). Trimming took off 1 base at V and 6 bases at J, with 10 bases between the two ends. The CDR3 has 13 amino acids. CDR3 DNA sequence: TGTGCCAGCAGCTTGTCCGACTTCCCTGAAGCTTTCTTT. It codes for CASSLSDFPEAFF.

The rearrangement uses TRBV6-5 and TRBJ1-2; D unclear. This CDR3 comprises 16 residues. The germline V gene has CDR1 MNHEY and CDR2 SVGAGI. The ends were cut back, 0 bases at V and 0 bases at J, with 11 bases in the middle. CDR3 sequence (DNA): TGTGCCAGCAGTTACTCGTTGGCAGACTCTAACTATGGCTACACCTTC. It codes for CASSYSLADSNYGYTF.

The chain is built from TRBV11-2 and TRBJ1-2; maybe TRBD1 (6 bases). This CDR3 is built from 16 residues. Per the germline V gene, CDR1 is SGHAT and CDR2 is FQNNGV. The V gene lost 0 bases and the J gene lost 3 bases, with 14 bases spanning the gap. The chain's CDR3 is CASSLDVNRVDYGYTF. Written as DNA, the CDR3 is TGTGCCAGCAGCTTAGATGTTAACAGGGTGGACTATGGCTACACCTTC.

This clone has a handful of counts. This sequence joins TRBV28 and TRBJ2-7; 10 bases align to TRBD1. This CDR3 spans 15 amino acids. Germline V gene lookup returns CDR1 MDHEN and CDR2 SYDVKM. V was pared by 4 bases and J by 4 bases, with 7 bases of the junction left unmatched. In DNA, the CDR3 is TGTGCCAGCAGTTCACCCCGGGACAGGGGATACGAGCAGTACGTC. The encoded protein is CASSSPRDRGYEQYV.

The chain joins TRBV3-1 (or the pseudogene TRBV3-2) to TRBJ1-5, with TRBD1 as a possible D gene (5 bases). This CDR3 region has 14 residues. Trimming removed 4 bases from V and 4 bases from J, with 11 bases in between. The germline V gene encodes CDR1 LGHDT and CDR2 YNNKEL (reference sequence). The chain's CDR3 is CASSRQGGNQPQHF. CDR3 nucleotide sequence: TGTGCCAGCAGCCGGCAGGGAGGAAATCAGCCCCAGCATTTT.

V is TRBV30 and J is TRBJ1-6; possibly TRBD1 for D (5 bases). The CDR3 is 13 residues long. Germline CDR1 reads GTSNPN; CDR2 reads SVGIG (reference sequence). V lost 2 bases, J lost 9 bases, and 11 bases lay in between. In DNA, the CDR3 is TGTGCCTGGAGTTTCAGGGAAGGTTCACCCCTCCACTTT. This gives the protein CAWSFREGSPLHF. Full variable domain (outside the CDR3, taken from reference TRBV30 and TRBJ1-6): SQTIHQWPATLVQPVGSPLSLECTVEGTSNPNLYWYRQAAGRGLQLLFYSVGIGQISSEVPQNLSASRPQDRQFILSSKKLLLSDSGFYLCAWSFREGSPLHFGNGTRLTVT.

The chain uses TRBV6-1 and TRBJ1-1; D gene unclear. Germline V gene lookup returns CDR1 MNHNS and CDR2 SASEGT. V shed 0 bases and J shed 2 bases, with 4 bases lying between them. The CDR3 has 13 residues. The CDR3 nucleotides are TGTGCCAGCAGTGAAGCGTTAAACACTGAAGCTTTCTTT. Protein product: CASSEALNTEAFF.

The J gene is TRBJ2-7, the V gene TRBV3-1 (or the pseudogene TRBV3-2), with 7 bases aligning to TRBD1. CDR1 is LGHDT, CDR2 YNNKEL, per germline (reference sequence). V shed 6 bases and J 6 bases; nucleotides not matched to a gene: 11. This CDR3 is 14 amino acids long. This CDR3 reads CASRPSGQLSEQYF. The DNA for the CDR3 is TGTGCCAGCAGACCCTCGGGACAGCTGTCCGAGCAGTACTTC.

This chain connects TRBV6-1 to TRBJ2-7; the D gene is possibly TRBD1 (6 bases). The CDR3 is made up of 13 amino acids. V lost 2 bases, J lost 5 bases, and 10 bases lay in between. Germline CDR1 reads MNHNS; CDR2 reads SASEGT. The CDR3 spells CASSEKGENEQYF. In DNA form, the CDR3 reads TGTGCCAGCAGTGAAAAGGGGGAGAACGAGCAGTACTTC.

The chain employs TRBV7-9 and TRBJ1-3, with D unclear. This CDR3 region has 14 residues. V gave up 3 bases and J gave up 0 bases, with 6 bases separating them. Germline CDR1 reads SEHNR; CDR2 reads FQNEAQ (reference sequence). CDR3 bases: TGTGCCAGCAGCTTGAGTGGCTCTGGAAACACCATATATTTT. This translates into CASSLSGSGNTIYF.

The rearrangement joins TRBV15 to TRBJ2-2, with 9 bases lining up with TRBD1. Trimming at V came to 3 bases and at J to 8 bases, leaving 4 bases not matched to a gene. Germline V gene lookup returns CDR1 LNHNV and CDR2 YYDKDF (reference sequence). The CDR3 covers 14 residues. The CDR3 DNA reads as TGTGCCACCAGCAGGGGACAGGGACAAGGGGAGCTGTTTTTT. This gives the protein CATSRGQGQGELFF.

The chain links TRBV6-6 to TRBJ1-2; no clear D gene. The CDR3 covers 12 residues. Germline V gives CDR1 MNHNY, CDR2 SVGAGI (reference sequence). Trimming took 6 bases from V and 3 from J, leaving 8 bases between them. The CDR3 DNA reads TGTGCCAGCAGGAGTTTTGACTATGGCTACACCTTC. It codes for CASRSFDYGYTF.

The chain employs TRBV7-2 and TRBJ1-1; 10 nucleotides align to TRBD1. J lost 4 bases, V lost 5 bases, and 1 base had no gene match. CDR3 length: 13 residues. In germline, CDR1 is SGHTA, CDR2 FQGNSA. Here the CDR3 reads CASSRQGATEAFF. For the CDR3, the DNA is TGTGCCAGCAGCCGACAGGGGGCCACTGAAGCTTTCTTT. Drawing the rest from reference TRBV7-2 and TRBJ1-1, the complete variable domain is GAGVSQSPSNKVTEKGKDVELRCDPISGHTALYWYRQSLGQGLEFLIYFQGNSAPDKSGLPSDRFSAERTGGSVSTLTIQRTQQEDSAVYLCASSRQGATEAFFGQGTRLTVV.

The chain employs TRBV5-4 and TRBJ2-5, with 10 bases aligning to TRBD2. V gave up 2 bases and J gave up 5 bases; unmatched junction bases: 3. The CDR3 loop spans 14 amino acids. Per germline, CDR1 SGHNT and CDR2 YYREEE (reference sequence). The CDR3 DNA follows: TGTGCCAGCAGCTTAGCGGGGGGGCTTGAGACCCAGTACTTC. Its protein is CASSLAGGLETQYF.

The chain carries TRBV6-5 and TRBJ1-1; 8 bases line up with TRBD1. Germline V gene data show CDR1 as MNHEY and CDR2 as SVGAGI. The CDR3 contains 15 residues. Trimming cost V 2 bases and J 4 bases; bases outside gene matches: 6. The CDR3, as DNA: TGTGCCAGCAGTTACGGGACAGGACTGGGCACTGAAGCTTTCTTT. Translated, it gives CASSYGTGLGTEAFF.

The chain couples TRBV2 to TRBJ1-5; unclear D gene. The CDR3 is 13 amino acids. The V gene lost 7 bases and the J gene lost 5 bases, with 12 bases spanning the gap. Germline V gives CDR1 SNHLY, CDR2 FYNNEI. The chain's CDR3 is CASNPMADQPQHF. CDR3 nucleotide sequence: TGTGCCAGCAACCCGATGGCTGATCAGCCCCAGCATTTT.

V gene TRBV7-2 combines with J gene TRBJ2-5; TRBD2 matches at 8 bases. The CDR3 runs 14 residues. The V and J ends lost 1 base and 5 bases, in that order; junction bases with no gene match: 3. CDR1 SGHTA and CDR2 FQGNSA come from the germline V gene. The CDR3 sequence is CASSLGPSGETQYF. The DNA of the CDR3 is TGTGCCAGCAGCTTAGGGCCTAGCGGGGAGACCCAGTACTTC. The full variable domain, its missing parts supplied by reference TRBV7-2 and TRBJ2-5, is GAGVSQSPSNKVTEKGKDVELRCDPISGHTALYWYRQSLGQGLEFLIYFQGNSAPDKSGLPSDRFSAERTGGSVSTLTIQRTQQEDSAVYLCASSLGPSGETQYFGPGTRLLVL.

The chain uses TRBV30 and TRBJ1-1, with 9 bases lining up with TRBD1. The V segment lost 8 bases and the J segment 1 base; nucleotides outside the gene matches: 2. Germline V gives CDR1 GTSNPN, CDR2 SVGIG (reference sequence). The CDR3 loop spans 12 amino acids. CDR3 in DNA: TGTGCCAAGGACAGGGGGAACACTGAAGCTTTCTTT. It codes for CAKDRGNTEAFF.